The 9 T cell receptor beta chains reported below all come from one sample, sequenced in a study of T cell responses to AZD1222 COVID-19 vaccine. Generated by immunoSEQ multiplex PCR, the TCRdb table keeps only in-frame clones and is missing some. The data hold approximately 170,000 clones, with 80% to 95% observed a single time. This sample comprised peripheral blood, obtained on day 0 of AZD1222 vaccination. The receptors derive from an adult in good health.

This clone occurred once. The rearrangement uses TRBV9 and TRBJ2-1, with no clear D. V lost 0 bases, J lost 6 bases, and 10 bases lay in between. CDR3 length equals 14 residues. CDR1 and CDR2 (germline): SGDLS, YYNGEE. The CDR3 loop reads CASSVATRVNEQFF. The DNA of the CDR3 is TGTGCCAGCAGCGTAGCTACCCGAGTCAATGAGCAGTTCTTC.

This chain uses TRBV30 with TRBJ1-2; TRBD1 is a possible D gene (5 bases). Germline V CDR1 and CDR2: GTSNPN, SVGIG (reference sequence). This CDR3 is 13 amino acids long. The V end lost 3 bases, the J end lost 1 base, and 9 bases lay between the germline ends. DNA for the CDR3: TGTGCCTGGAGCAAGGGACTTAACTATGGCTACACCTTC. Translated, it gives CAWSKGLNYGYTF.

This chain joins TRBV6-5 and TRBJ1-1; TRBD1 matches at 8 bases. The CDR3 length is 13 residues. Looked up from germline, CDR1 is MNHEY and CDR2 is SVGAGI. Trimming cost V 7 bases and J 5 bases; bases outside gene matches: 6. In nucleotides, the CDR3 is TGTGCCAGCAAAGACAGGGGAGGGACTGAAGCTTTCTTT. Residues: CASKDRGGTEAFF.

The chain has TRBV19 and TRBJ2-5; D is unclear. The V gene lost 3 bases and the J gene lost 7 bases, with 12 bases spanning the gap. This CDR3 is 13 amino acids long. CDR1 and CDR2 (germline): LNHDA, SQIVND (reference sequence). This chain's CDR3 is CASSIGSLGTQYF. CDR3 nucleotides: TGTGCCAGTAGTATCGGTAGCCTCGGGACCCAGTACTTC.

The chain uses TRBV7-6 and TRBJ2-3, with 9 nucleotides matching TRBD1. The CDR3 consists of 15 residues. Per germline, CDR1 SGHVS and CDR2 FNYEAQ. Germline trimming cut 5 bases from V and 3 bases from J; bases unmatched to any gene: 6. CDR3 DNA: TGTGCCAGCAGCCTGGACAGGGGTCTAACAGATACGCAGTATTTT. Protein: CASSLDRGLTDTQYF.

The gene calls are TRBV19 and TRBJ1-2; 7 positions agree with TRBD1. Trimming cost V 9 bases and J 5 bases; bases outside gene matches: 15. Per germline, CDR1 LNHDA and CDR2 SQIVND (reference sequence). This CDR3 is built from 15 residues. CDR3 amino acids: CASKEEQGKIYGYTF. DNA for the CDR3: TGTGCCAGCAAAGAGGAACAGGGGAAAATTTATGGCTACACCTTC. The variable domain in full, completed from reference TRBV19 and TRBJ1-2, reads DGGITQSPKYLFRKEGQNVTLSCEQNLNHDAMYWYRQDPGQGLRLIYYSQIVNDFQKGDIAEGYSVSREKKESFPLTVTSAQKNPTAFYLCASKEEQGKIYGYTFGSGTRLTVV.

The chain uses TRBV6-5 and TRBJ2-1, with a tentative D call TRBD2 (5 bases). Germline values: CDR1 MNHEY, CDR2 SVGAGI. This CDR3 spans 13 amino acids. V was pared by 7 bases and J by 3 bases, with 10 bases between. CDR3 amino acids: CASTAEVYNEQFF. CDR3 in DNA: TGTGCCAGCACGGCGGAGGTCTACAATGAGCAGTTCTTC.

The chain recombines TRBV5-4 with TRBJ1-1, with TRBD1 as a possible D gene (6 bases). From germline, CDR1 is SGHNT and CDR2 YYREEE (reference sequence). The CDR3 runs 16 residues. Trimming shortened V by 2 bases and J by 0 bases, and 14 bases separated the two germline ends. CDR3 region: CASSFPKGGMNTEAFF. In DNA form, the CDR3 reads TGTGCCAGCAGCTTCCCTAAGGGGGGCATGAACACTGAAGCTTTCTTT. Looking up the rest from reference TRBV5-4 and TRBJ1-1 gives the full variable domain: ETGVTQSPTHLIKTRGQQVTLRCSSQSGHNTVSWYQQALGQGPQFIFQYYREEENGRGNFPPRFSGLQFPNYSSELNVNALELDDSALYLCASSFPKGGMNTEAFFGQGTRLTVV.

The genes are TRBV6-4 and TRBJ2-1; no firm D call. Deletions cut 3 bases from V and 9 bases from J, with 12 bases between. The germline gives CDR1 MRHNA, CDR2 SNTAGT. The CDR3 spans 13 residues. The chain's CDR3 is CASSEAFGTEQFF. The CDR3, as DNA: TGTGCCAGCAGTGAGGCCTTTGGCACTGAGCAGTTCTTC.